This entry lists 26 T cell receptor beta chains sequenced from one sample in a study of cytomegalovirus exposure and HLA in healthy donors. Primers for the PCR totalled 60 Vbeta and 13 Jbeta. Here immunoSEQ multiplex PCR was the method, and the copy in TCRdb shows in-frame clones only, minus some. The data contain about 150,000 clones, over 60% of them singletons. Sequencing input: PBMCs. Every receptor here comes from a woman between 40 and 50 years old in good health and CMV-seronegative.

CDR3 sequence reads: CASSLRTGLDYGYTF. The CDR3 coding sequence is TGTGCCAGCAGCCTGAGGACAGGACTGGACTATGGCTACACCTTC. The chain carries TRBV7-9 and TRBJ1-2; 7 bases are a match to TRBD1. The CDR3 contains 15 residues. Germline V CDR1 and CDR2: SEHNR, FQNEAQ (reference sequence). Trimming cost V 5 bases and J 3 bases; bases outside gene matches: 9.

CDR3 DNA sequence: TGTGCCACCAGCGGGGGGGGCGGGGCGCGTCAGGAAAAACTGTTTTTT. Protein sequence: CATSGGGGARQEKLFF. The chain combines TRBV15 with TRBJ1-4; D might be TRBD1 (6 bases). V was clipped by 5 bases and J by 8 bases, with 21 bases between them. CDR3 length: 16 residues. The germline CDR1 and CDR2 sequences are LNHNV and YYDKDF (reference sequence).

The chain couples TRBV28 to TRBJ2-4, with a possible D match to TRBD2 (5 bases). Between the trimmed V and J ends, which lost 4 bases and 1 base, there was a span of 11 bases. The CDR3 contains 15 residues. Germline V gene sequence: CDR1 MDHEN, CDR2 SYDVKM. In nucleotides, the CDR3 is TGTGCCAGCAGTTCCAGCGGATGGGCCAAAAACATTCAGTACTTC. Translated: CASSSSGWAKNIQYF.

The CDR3 region is CATWTSGNEQFF. The CDR3 nucleotides read TGTGCCACCTGGACTAGCGGCAATGAGCAGTTCTTC. V and J are TRBV7-2 and TRBJ2-1; 10 positions agree with TRBD2. This CDR3 spans 12 amino acids. Unmatched junction bases numbered 3, after V lost 10 bases and J lost 6 bases. Germline-derived CDR1 and CDR2 are SGHTA and FQGNSA.

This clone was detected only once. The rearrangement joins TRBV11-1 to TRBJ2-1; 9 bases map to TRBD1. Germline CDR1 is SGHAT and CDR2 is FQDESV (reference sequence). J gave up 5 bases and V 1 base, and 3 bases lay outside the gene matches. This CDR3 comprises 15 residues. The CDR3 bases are TGTGCCAGCAGCTTAGGGGACAGGGTCCACAATGAGCAGTTCTTC. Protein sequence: CASSLGDRVHNEQFF.

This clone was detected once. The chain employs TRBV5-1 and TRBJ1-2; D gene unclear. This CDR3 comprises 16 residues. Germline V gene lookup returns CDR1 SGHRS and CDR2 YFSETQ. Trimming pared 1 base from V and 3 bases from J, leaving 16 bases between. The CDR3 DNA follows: TGCGCCAGCAGCTTGAGGGTGGGCTCAGCGGACTATGGCTACACCTTC. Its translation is CASSLRVGSADYGYTF.

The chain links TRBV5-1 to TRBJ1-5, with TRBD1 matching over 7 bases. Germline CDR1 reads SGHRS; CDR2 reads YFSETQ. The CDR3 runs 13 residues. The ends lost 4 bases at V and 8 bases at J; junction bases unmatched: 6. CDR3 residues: CASSQIRGEPQHF. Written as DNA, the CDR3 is TGCGCCAGCAGCCAAATCAGGGGGGAGCCCCAGCATTTT.

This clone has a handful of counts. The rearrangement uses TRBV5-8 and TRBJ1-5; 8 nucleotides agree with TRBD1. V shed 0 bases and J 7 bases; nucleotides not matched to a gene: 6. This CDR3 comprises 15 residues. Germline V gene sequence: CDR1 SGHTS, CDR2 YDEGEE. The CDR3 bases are TGTGCCAGCAGCTTGGTAGGCAGGGGGCGGCAGCCCCAGCATTTT. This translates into CASSLVGRGRQPQHF.

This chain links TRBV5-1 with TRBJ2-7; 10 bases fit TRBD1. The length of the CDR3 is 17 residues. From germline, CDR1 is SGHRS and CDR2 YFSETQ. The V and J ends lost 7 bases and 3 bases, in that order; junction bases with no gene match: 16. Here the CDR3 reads CASPQFSGQGVLYEQYF. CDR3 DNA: TGCGCCAGCCCTCAATTTAGCGGACAGGGGGTCCTCTACGAGCAGTACTTC.

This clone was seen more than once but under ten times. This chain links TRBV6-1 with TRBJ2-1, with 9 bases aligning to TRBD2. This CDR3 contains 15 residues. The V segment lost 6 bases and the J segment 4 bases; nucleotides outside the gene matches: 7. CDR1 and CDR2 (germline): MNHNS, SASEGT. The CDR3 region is CASRESGGIYNEQFF. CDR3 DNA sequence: TGTGCCAGCAGGGAGAGCGGGGGGATATACAATGAGCAGTTCTTC.

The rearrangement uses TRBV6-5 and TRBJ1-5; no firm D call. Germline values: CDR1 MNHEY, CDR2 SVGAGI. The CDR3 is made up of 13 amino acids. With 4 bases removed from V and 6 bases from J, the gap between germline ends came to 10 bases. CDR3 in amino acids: CASSWGVTQPQHF. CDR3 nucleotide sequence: TGTGCCAGCAGTTGGGGAGTCACTCAGCCCCAGCATTTT.

CDR3 sequence (DNA): TGTGCCAGCAGCTCTGGACAGACCATTGGAAACACCATATATTTT. It codes for CASSSGQTIGNTIYF. The chain has TRBV7-9 and TRBJ1-3, with a weak D call TRBD1 (6 bases). From germline, CDR1 is SEHNR and CDR2 FQNEAQ (reference sequence). This CDR3 contains 15 residues. Between the trimmed V and J ends, which lost 4 bases and 3 bases, there was a span of 13 bases.

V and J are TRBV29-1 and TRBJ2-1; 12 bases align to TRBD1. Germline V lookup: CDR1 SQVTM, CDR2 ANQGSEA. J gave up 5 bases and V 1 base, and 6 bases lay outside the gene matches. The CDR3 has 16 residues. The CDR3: CSVEVAGQGANNEQFF. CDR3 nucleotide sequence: TGCAGCGTTGAAGTCGCGGGACAGGGGGCCAACAATGAGCAGTTCTTC.

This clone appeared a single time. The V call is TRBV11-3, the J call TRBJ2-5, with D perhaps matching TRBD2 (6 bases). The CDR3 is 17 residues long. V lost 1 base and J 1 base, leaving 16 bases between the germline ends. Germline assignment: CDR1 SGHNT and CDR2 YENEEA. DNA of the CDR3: TGTGCCAGCAGCTTAGTCTCCCGGCTAGCGTTCCAAGAGACCCAGTACTTC. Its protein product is CASSLVSRLAFQETQYF.

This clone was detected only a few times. Written as DNA, the CDR3 is TGTGCCTGGAGTGACAGGTATCAGCCCCAGCATTTT. This translates into CAWSDRYQPQHF. The chain has TRBV30 and TRBJ1-5, with D possibly TRBD1 on 5 matching bases. The length of the CDR3 is 12 residues. With 1 base removed from V and 5 bases from J, the gap between germline ends came to 6 bases. The V gene's germline CDR1 is GTSNPN and CDR2 SVGIG (reference sequence).

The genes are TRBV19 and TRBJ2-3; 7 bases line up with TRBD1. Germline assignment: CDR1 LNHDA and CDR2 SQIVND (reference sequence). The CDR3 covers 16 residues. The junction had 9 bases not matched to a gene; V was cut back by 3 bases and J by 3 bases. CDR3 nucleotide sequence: TGTGCCAGTAGTATTGGTGGAGACAGGGCAACAGATACGCAGTATTTT. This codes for CASSIGGDRATDTQYF.

CDR3 in DNA: TGTGCCAGCAGTGCGGGGCAGGGGGTTTTTGAAGCTTTCTTT. Protein sequence: CASSAGQGVFEAFF. This rearrangement joins TRBV6-1 to TRBJ1-1, with TRBD1 matching 7 bases. V lost 4 bases to trimming and J lost 7 bases; unmatched junction nucleotides: 9. Germline V CDR1 and CDR2: MNHNS, SASEGT. This CDR3 comprises 14 residues.

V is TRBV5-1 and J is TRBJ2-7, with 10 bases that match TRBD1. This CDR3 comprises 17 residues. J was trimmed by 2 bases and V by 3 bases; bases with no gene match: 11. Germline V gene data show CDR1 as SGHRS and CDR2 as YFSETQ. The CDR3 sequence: CASSSGQGPRSAYEQYF. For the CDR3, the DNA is TGCGCCAGCAGCTCGGGACAGGGGCCCAGGTCTGCCTACGAGCAGTACTTC.

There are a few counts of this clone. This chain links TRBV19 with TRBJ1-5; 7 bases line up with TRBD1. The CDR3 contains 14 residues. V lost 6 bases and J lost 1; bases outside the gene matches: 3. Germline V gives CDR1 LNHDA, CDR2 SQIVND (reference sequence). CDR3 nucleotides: TGTGCCAGTAGGACACAGGGGAGCAATCAGCCCCAGCATTTT. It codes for CASRTQGSNQPQHF.

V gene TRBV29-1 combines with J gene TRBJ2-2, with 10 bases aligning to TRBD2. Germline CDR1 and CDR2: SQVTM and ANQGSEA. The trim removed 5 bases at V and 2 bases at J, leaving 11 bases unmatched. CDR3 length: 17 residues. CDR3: CSVRGSGRAGNTGELFF. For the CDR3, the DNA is TGCAGCGTTCGGGGAAGCGGGAGGGCCGGAAACACCGGGGAGCTGTTTTTT.

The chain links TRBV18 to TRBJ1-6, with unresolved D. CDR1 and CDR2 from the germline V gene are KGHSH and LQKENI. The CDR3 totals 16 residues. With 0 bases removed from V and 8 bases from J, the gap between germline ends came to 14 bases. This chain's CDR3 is CASSPPNSYTDSPLHF. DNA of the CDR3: TGTGCCAGCTCACCACCGAACAGCTACACCGATTCACCCCTCCACTTT.

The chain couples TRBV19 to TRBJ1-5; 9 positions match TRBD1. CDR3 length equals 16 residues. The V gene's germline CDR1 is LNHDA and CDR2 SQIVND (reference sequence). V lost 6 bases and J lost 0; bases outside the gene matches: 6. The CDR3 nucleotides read TGTGCCAGTAGCCCCGGGACAGGGCATAGCAATCAGCCCCAGCATTTT. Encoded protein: CASSPGTGHSNQPQHF.

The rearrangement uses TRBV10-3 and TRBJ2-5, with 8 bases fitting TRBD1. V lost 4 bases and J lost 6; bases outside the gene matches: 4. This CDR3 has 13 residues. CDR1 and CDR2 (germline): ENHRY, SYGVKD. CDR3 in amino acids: CAISGAGGKTQYF. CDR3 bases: TGTGCCATCAGTGGGGCAGGGGGCAAGACCCAGTACTTC.

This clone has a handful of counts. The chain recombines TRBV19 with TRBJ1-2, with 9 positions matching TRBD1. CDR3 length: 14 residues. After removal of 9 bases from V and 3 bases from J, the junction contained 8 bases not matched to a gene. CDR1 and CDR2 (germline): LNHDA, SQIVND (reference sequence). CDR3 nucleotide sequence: TGTGCCAGCGAAGATGGGACAGGGTACTATGGCTACACCTTC. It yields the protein CASEDGTGYYGYTF.

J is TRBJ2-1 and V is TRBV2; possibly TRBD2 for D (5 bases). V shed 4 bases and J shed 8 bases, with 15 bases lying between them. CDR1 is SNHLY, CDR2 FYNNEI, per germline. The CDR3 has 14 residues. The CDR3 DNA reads TGTGCCAGCAGTGGTGGACCAGCGGTACATGAGCAGTTCTTC. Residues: CASSGGPAVHEQFF.

The CDR3 here is CASSYSSGEAFF. The DNA for the CDR3 is TGTGCCAGCAGTTACTCTTCAGGGGAAGCTTTCTTT. The V and J genes are TRBV6-5 and TRBJ1-1, with a tentative D call TRBD1 (5 bases). Germline assignment: CDR1 MNHEY and CDR2 SVGAGI. This CDR3 has 12 amino acids. Trimming left V 0 bases short and J 8 bases short, with 7 bases between.